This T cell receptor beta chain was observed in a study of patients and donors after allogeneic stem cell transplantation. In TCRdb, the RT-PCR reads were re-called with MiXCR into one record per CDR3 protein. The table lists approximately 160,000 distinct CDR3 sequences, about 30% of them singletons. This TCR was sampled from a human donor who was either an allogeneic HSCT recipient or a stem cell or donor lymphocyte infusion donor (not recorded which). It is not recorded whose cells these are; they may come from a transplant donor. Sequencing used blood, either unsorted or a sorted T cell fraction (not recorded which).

The CDR3 DNA reads TGTGCCAGCAGTTCCAGGGGTTCGCAGCCCCAGCATTTT. Its translation: CASSSRGSQPQHF. The rearrangement joins TRBV27 to TRBJ1-5, with D possibly being TRBD1 (6 bases). Trimming removed 4 bases at V and 7 bases at J, with 11 bases between. CDR3 size: 13 residues. Germline lookup yields CDR1 MNHEY and CDR2 SMNVEV (reference sequence).